Shown below are 27 T cell receptor beta chains from a single sample sequenced in a study of cytomegalovirus exposure and HLA in healthy donors. The PCR had 60 Vbeta and 13 Jbeta primers. Clones were read by immunoSEQ multiplex PCR, and TCRdb kept only the in-frame ones, dropping some. This sample yields about 120,000 clones, of which about 80% are seen a single time; around 9.5% belongs to the top ten. The sample taken for sequencing was PBMCs. All receptors come from a female donor in good health and CMV-seropositive.

This clone was seen a single time. The chain links TRBV7-9 to TRBJ2-5, with a tentative D call TRBD2 (6 bases). The CDR3 extends over 13 amino acids. Trimming shortened V by 2 bases and J by 3 bases, and 7 bases separated the two germline ends. Per germline, CDR1 SEHNR and CDR2 FQNEAQ (reference sequence). CDR3 coding DNA: TGTGCCAGCAGCTTAAGGAGGGAAGAGACCCAGTACTTC. Protein sequence: CASSLRREETQYF.

DNA for the CDR3: TGTGCTAGTGGTTTGGGCAGGGGCGACTACAATGAGCAGTTCTTC. Its translation is CASGLGRGDYNEQFF. The chain has TRBV12-5 and TRBJ2-1; TRBD1 is a possible D gene (6 bases). From germline, CDR1 is LGHNT and CDR2 FRNRAP. The V and J ends lost 1 base and 3 bases respectively, with 10 bases between them. The length of the CDR3 is 15 residues.

The chain uses TRBV9 and TRBJ2-5; D might be TRBD2 (7 bases). V dropped 2 bases and J dropped 2 bases, with 10 bases sitting between them. The CDR3 is made up of 14 amino acids. Germline V gene data show CDR1 as SGDLS and CDR2 as YYNGEE. CDR3 sequence: CASSVGGAQETQYF. The CDR3 DNA is TGTGCCAGCAGCGTTGGGGGGGCTCAAGAGACCCAGTACTTC.

The V call is TRBV6-5, the J call TRBJ1-6, with D possibly matching TRBD1 (6 bases). This CDR3 region has 16 residues. Trimming removed 0 bases at V and 10 bases at J, with 16 bases between. Germline V gene lookup returns CDR1 MNHEY and CDR2 SVGAGI. This CDR3 is CASSYSSGVVGSPLHF. As DNA, the CDR3 is TGTGCCAGCAGTTACTCGTCAGGGGTAGTTGGGTCACCCCTCCACTTT.

The chain uses TRBV7-3 and TRBJ1-1, with D hard to call. V dropped 5 bases and J dropped 5 bases, with 9 bases sitting between them. This CDR3 is 12 amino acids long. CDR1 is SGHTA, CDR2 FQGTGA, per germline. Here the CDR3 DNA reads TGTGCCAGCAGCCCCGGGAAGACTGAAGCTTTCTTT. This sequence encodes CASSPGKTEAFF.

V and J are TRBV7-8 and TRBJ2-7; D is unclear. CDR1 is SGHVS, CDR2 FQNEAQ, per germline. CDR3 length: 14 amino acids. The V end was cut by 2 bases, the J end by 0 bases, with 8 bases between. CDR3 nucleotide sequence: TGTGCCAGCAGCTTAAGAGAGAGCTCCTACGAGCAGTACTTC. Translated: CASSLRESSYEQYF.

V gene TRBV5-4 combines with J gene TRBJ1-6, with D perhaps matching TRBD1 (5 bases). Trimming removed 3 bases from V and 5 bases from J, with 12 bases in between. The germline V gene encodes CDR1 SGHNT and CDR2 YYREEE (reference sequence). This CDR3 contains 15 residues. The DNA for the CDR3 is TGTGCCAGCAGCTCGGGACTCCCGAATAATTCACCCCTCCACTTT. Protein: CASSSGLPNNSPLHF.

The chain employs TRBV6-1 and TRBJ1-3; 7 nucleotides line up with TRBD1. V gave up 4 bases and J gave up 4 bases; unmatched junction bases: 10. CDR1 and CDR2 from the germline V gene are MNHNS and SASEGT. The CDR3 has 16 amino acids. The CDR3 region has the DNA TGTGCCAGCAGTGCCTACAAAGGGGGCTCAGGAAACACCATATATTTT. Translating gives CASSAYKGGSGNTIYF.

The chain joins TRBV2 to TRBJ2-5; 8 bases match TRBD1. The CDR3 loop spans 13 amino acids. Germline V CDR1 and CDR2: SNHLY, FYNNEI. The V gene end was trimmed by 5 bases and the J gene end by 4 bases; junction bases not matched to a gene: 3. The CDR3 nucleotides read TGTGCCAGCAGTAACAGGGGGAGAGAGACCCAGTACTTC. Residues: CASSNRGRETQYF.

This clone occurred a few times. The chain has TRBV5-4 and TRBJ1-6, with TRBD1 matching over 7 bases. Germline loops: CDR1 SGHNT, CDR2 YYREEE (reference sequence). The CDR3 consists of 15 residues. Trimming cost V 2 bases and J 11 bases; bases outside gene matches: 10. The DNA for the CDR3 is TGTGCCAGCAGCTTTACCTCAGGGGGAATGGCACCCCTCCACTTT. It codes for CASSFTSGGMAPLHF.

V is TRBV19 and J is TRBJ2-7, with 10 bases that match TRBD1. CDR3 length: 15 residues. CDR1 and CDR2 from the germline V gene are LNHDA and SQIVND (reference sequence). Trimming at V came to 5 bases and at J to 4 bases, leaving 8 bases not matched to a gene. CDR3 region: CASSFRRQGAYEQYF. CDR3 sequence (DNA): TGTGCCAGTAGTTTCCGGAGACAGGGGGCTTACGAGCAGTACTTC.

This chain joins TRBV11-1 and TRBJ1-1; 10 nucleotides match TRBD1. This CDR3 region has 15 residues. Losses at the gene ends were 4 bases for V and 4 bases for J; bases not matched to a gene: 6. Germline values: CDR1 SGHAT, CDR2 FQDESV (reference sequence). The CDR3 spells CASSSTGTGVTEAFF. Here the CDR3 DNA reads TGTGCCAGCAGCTCCACCGGGACAGGGGTCACTGAAGCTTTCTTT.

The chain combines TRBV19 with TRBJ1-2; tentatively, D is TRBD1 (6 bases). Germline CDR1 LNHDA, CDR2 SQIVND (reference sequence). V dropped 7 bases and J dropped 6 bases, with 21 bases sitting between them. This CDR3 has 15 amino acids. CDR3: CASTSDLIHRDGYTF. CDR3 sequence (DNA): TGTGCCAGTACCTCTGACCTTATCCACAGGGATGGCTACACCTTC.

This clone has only one observation. This sequence joins TRBV4-3 and TRBJ2-7, with 7 nucleotides matching TRBD1. The junction had 9 bases not matched to a gene; V was cut back by 0 bases and J by 4 bases. The germline gives CDR1 LGHNA, CDR2 YSLEER. The CDR3 covers 16 residues. The CDR3 DNA sequence: TGCGCCAGCAGCCAAGACACAGGGGCTAGACGGTACGAGCAGTACTTC. It encodes CASSQDTGARRYEQYF.

J is TRBJ2-1 and V is TRBV14, with D tentatively TRBD1 (6 bases). Germline CDR1 SGHDN, CDR2 FVKESK. The V gene lost 0 bases and the J gene lost 8 bases, with 11 bases spanning the gap. There are 14 residues in the CDR3. The CDR3 loop is CASSQETGSDEQFF. The CDR3 coding sequence is TGTGCCAGCAGCCAAGAAACAGGGAGCGATGAGCAGTTCTTC.

The chain recombines TRBV4-2 with TRBJ2-3; 8 bases match TRBD2. The CDR3 spans 15 residues. V lost 0 bases and J lost 4; bases outside the gene matches: 3. The V gene's germline CDR1 is LGHNA and CDR2 YNFKEQ. CDR3 sequence (DNA): TGTGCCAGCAGCCAAGAAAGCGGGGGTCCAGATACGCAGTATTTT. This translates into CASSQESGGPDTQYF.

This chain joins TRBV19 and TRBJ1-5, with D possibly matching TRBD1 (6 bases). The CDR3 sequence is 15 residues long. V was cut by 5 bases and J by 1 base, with 12 bases left in between. The germline gives CDR1 LNHDA, CDR2 SQIVND (reference sequence). The CDR3 is CASSLMGASNQPQHF. CDR3 DNA sequence: TGTGCCAGTAGTTTGATGGGGGCAAGCAATCAGCCCCAGCATTTT. Full variable domain (missing parts from reference TRBV19 and TRBJ1-5): DGGITQSPKYLFRKEGQNVTLSCEQNLNHDAMYWYRQDPGQGLRLIYYSQIVNDFQKGDIAEGYSVSREKKESFPLTVTSAQKNPTAFYLCASSLMGASNQPQHFGDGTRLSIL.

The rearrangement uses TRBV30 and TRBJ2-3, with D uncertain. Trimming cost V 0 bases and J 4 bases, with 5 bases left between them. In germline, CDR1 is GTSNPN, CDR2 SVGIG (reference sequence). The CDR3 loop spans 12 amino acids. CDR3 nucleotides: TGTGCCTGGAGTGTAGCCCCAGATACGCAGTATTTT. Protein: CAWSVAPDTQYF.

This chain joins TRBV30 and TRBJ2-7; no definite D call. CDR1 and CDR2 from the germline V gene are GTSNPN and SVGIG (reference sequence). The CDR3 consists of 14 residues. The V and J ends lost 0 bases and 6 bases respectively, with 15 bases between them. The CDR3 coding sequence is TGTGCCTGGAGTGTCTCCCCACTCCTTGGCGAGCAGTACTTC. Residues: CAWSVSPLLGEQYF.

This sequence joins TRBV10-3 and TRBJ2-7; a weak D match, TRBD1 (7 bases). There are 13 residues in the CDR3. Trimming removed 6 bases from V and 3 bases from J, with 12 bases in between. Germline CDR1 ENHRY, CDR2 SYGVKD. For the CDR3, the DNA is TGTGCCATCAGCGCGGGACAGCTCTACGAGCAGTACTTC. This sequence encodes CAISAGQLYEQYF.

V and J are TRBV7-9 and TRBJ2-6; 8 bases align to TRBD1. The junction had 12 bases not matched to a gene; V was cut back by 5 bases and J by 0 bases. Germline V gene data show CDR1 as SEHNR and CDR2 as FQNEAQ (reference sequence). CDR3 length equals 19 residues. CDR3 in amino acids: CASSPFGAGGFSGANVLTF. The CDR3 nucleotides are TGTGCCAGCAGCCCCTTTGGGGCAGGGGGCTTCTCTGGGGCCAACGTCCTGACTTTC.

This clone was seen a handful of times. The chain uses TRBV6-6 and TRBJ1-5, with TRBD1 as a possible D gene (6 bases). CDR3 length: 15 amino acids. Germline V gene sequence: CDR1 MNHNY, CDR2 SVGAGI (reference sequence). Trimming pared 5 bases from V and 0 bases from J, leaving 11 bases between. CDR3 nucleotide sequence: TGTGCCAGCAGTCCGGACAGTAATAGCAATCAGCCCCAGCATTTT. The encoded protein is CASSPDSNSNQPQHF.

V gene TRBV5-1 combines with J gene TRBJ2-7; TRBD1 aligns across 10 bases. This CDR3 region has 14 residues. J lost 5 bases, V lost 4 bases, and 6 bases had no gene match. Germline assignment: CDR1 SGHRS and CDR2 YFSETQ. DNA of the CDR3: TGCGCCAGCAGCCTCGAGACAGGGGGCAACGAGCAGTACTTC. Translated: CASSLETGGNEQYF. Using reference TRBV5-1 and TRBJ2-7 for the parts outside the CDR3, the full variable domain is KAGVTQTPRYLIKTRGQQVTLSCSPISGHRSVSWYQQTPGQGLQFLFEYFSETQRNKGNFPGRFSGRQFSNSRSEMNVSTLELGDSALYLCASSLETGGNEQYFGPGTRLTVT.

The rearrangement joins TRBV6-1 to TRBJ2-1; maybe TRBD1 (6 bases). CDR1 MNHNS and CDR2 SASEGT come from the germline V gene. This CDR3 is 15 amino acids long. V was shortened by 6 bases and J by 2 bases, with 14 bases between the two germline ends. The CDR3 sequence: CASRAGGQTYNEQFF. Written as DNA, the CDR3 is TGTGCCAGCAGGGCTGGCGGACAGACCTACAATGAGCAGTTCTTC.

The chain has TRBV6-5 and TRBJ1-6; D is perhaps TRBD1 (5 bases). The germline gives CDR1 MNHEY, CDR2 SVGAGI. The ends were cut back, 5 bases at V and 8 bases at J, with 16 bases in the middle. The CDR3 extends over 15 amino acids. This chain's CDR3 is CASSTSGEGYSPLHF. The CDR3, as DNA: TGTGCCAGCAGTACCTCTGGGGAGGGGTATTCACCCCTCCACTTT.

The rearrangement uses TRBV6-5 and TRBJ1-1; the D gene is possibly TRBD1 (6 bases). Germline V gene data show CDR1 as MNHEY and CDR2 as SVGAGI. CDR3 length: 13 amino acids. The V and J ends lost 6 bases and 14 bases respectively, with 22 bases between them. The CDR3 sequence is CASSKGLTGERFF. In DNA form, the CDR3 reads TGTGCCAGCAGCAAGGGGCTGACAGGCGAACGCTTCTTT.

The chain couples TRBV28 to TRBJ2-1; possible D gene TRBD1, 7 bases. This CDR3 is built from 14 residues. CDR1 and CDR2 (germline): MDHEN, SYDVKM. V gave up 2 bases and J gave up 6 bases, with 11 bases separating them. The CDR3 nucleotides read TGTGCCAGCAGTTTAAGTCAGGGGGGCAATGAGCAGTTCTTC. Translated: CASSLSQGGNEQFF.